This TCR beta chain was sequenced in a study of T cells in Graves' hyperthyroidism and ophthalmopathy. Findings and limits, study-wide: Among clonotypes expanded in thyroid above 0.001, most were also found in blood.

This clonotype was seen ten or more times. The antigen remains unidentified. Per the germline V gene, CDR1 is SGHAT and CDR2 is FQNNGV. CDR3 length equals 17 residues. V was clipped by 4 bases and J by 1 base; unmatched bases: 9. RNA transcripts were the template for amplifying TCR beta CDR3 regions. Researchers ran a first-round RT-PCR on the TCR CDR3 using the HTBI primer set. MiXCR, applied by TCRdb to the multiplex PCR reads, yields one record per CDR3 protein. The sample has some 490,000 distinct CDR3 sequences, 22% seen once. The clonotype comes from a woman aged 70 to 79 with Graves' ophthalmopathy. The sequenced sample consisted of blood. The V call is TRBV11-2, the J call TRBJ2-3; 9 nucleotides match TRBD1. DNA of the CDR3: TGTGCCAGCAGCTCAGACCGACAGGGGGTTGGCACAGATACGCAGTATTTT. Amino acid sequence: CASSSDRQGVGTDTQYF.